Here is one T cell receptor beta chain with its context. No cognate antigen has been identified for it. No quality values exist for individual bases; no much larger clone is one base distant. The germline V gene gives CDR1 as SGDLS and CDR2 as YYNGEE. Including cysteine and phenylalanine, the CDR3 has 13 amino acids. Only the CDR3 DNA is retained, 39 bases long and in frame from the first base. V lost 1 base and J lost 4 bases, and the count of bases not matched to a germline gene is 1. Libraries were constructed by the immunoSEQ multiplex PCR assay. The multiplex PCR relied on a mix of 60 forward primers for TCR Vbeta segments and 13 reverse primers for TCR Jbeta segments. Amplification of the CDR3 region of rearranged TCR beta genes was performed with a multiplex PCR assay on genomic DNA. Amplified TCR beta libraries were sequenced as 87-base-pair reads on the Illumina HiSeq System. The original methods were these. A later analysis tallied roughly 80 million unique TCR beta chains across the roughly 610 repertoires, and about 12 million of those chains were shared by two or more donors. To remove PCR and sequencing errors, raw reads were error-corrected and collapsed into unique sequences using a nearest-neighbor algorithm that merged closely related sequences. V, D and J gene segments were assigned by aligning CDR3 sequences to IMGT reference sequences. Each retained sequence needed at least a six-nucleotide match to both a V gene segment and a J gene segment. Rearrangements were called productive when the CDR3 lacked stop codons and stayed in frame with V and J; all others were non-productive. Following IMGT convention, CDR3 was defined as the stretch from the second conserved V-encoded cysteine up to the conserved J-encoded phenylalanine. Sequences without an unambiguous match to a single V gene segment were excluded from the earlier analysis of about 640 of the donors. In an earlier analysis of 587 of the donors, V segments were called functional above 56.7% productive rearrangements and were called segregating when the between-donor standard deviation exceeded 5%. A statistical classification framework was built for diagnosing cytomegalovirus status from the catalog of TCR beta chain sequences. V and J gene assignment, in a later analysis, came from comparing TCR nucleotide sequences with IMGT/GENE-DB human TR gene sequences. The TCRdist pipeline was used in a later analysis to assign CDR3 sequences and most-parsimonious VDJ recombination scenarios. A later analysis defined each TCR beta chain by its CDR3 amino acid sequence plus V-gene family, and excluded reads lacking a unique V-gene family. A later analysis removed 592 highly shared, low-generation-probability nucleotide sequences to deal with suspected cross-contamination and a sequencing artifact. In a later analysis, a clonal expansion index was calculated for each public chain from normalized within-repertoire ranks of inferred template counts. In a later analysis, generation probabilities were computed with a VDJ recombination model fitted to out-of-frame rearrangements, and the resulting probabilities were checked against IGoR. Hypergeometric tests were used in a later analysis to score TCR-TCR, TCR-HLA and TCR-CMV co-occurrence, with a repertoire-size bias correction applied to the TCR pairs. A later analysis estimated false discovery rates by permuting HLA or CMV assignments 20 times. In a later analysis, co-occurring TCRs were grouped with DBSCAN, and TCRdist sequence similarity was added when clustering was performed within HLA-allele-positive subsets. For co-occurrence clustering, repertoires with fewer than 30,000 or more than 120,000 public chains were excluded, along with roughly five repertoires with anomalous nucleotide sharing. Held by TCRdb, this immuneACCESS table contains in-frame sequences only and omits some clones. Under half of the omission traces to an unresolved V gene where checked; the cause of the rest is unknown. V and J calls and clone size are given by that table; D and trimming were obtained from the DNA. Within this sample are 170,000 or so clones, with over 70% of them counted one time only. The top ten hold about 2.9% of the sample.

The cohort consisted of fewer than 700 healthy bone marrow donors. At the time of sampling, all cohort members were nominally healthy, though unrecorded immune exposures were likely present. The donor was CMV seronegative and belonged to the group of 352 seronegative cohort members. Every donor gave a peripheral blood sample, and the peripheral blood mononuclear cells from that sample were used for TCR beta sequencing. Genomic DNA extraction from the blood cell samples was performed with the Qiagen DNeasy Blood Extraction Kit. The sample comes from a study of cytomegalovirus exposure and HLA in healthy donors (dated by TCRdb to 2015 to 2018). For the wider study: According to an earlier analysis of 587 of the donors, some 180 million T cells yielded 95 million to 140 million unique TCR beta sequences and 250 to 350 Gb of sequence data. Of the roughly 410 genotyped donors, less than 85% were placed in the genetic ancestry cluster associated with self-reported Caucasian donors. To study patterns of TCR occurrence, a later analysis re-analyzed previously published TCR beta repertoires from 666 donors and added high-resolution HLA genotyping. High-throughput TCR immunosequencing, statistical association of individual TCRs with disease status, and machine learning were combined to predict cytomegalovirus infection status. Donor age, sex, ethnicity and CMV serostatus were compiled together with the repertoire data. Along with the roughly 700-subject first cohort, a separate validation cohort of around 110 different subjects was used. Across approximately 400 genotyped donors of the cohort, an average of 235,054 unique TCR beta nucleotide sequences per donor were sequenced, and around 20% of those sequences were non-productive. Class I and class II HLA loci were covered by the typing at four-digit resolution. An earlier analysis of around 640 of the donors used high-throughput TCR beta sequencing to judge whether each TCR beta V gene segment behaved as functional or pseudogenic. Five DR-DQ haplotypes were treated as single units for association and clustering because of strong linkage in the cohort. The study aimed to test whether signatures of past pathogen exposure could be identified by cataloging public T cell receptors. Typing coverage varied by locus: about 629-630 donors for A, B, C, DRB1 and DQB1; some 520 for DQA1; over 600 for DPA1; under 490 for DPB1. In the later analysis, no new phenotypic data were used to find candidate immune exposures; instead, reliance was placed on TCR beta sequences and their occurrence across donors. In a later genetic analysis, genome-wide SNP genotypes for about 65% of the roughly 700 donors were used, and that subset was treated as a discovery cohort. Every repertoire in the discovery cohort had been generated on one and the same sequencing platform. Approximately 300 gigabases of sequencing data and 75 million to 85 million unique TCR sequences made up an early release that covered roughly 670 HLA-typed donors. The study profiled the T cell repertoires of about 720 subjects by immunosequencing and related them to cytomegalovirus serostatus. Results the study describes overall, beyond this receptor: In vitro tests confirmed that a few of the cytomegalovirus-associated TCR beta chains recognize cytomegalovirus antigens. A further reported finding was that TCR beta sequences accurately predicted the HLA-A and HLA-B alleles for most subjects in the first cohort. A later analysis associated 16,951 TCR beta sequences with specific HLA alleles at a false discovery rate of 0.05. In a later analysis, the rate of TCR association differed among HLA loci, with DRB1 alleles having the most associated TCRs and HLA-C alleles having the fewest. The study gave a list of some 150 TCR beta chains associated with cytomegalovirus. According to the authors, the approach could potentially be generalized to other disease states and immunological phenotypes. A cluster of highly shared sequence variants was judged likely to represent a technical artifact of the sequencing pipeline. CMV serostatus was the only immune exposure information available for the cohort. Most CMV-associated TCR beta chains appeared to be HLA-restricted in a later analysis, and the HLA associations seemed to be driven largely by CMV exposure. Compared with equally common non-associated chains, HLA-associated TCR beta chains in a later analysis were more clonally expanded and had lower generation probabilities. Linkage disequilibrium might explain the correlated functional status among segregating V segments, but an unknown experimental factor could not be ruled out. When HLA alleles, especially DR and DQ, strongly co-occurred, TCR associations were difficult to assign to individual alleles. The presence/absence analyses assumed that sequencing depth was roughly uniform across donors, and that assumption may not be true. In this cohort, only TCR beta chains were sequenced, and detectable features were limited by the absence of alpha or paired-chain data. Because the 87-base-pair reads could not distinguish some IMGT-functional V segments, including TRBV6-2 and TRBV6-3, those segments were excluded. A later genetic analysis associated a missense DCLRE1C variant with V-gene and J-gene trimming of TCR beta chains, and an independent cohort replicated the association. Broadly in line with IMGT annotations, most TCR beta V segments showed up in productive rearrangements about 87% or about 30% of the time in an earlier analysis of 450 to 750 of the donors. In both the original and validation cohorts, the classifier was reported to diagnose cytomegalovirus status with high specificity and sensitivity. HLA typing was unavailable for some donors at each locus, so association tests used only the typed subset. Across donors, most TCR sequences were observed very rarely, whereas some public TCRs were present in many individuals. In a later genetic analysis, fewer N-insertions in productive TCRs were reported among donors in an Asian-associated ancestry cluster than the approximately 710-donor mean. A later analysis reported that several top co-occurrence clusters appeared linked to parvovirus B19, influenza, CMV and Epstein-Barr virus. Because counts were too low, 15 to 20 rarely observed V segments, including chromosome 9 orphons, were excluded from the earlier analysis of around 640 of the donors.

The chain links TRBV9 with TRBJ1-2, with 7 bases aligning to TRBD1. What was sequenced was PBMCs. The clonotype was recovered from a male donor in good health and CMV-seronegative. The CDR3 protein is CASSVQGGYGYTF. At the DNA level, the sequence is TGTGCCAGCAGCGTACAGGGGGGCTATGGCTACACCTTC.